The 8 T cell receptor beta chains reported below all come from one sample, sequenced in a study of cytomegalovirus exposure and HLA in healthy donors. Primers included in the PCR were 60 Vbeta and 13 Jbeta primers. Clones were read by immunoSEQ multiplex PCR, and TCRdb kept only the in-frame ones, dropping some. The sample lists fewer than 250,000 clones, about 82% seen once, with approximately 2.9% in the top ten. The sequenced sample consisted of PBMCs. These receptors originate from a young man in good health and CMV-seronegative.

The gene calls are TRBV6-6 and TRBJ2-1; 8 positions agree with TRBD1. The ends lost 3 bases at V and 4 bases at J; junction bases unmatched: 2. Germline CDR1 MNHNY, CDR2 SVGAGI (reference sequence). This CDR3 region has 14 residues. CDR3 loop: CASSYGQGYNEQFF. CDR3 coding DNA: TGTGCCAGCAGTTATGGACAGGGTTACAATGAGCAGTTCTTC.

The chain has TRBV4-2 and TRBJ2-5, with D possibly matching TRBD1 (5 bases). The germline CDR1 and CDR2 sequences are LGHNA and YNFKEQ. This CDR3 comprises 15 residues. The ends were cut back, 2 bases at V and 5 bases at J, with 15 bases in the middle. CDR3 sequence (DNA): TGTGCCAGCAGCCAATTTAGGGAACGACAGGAGACCCAGTACTTC. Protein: CASSQFRERQETQYF.

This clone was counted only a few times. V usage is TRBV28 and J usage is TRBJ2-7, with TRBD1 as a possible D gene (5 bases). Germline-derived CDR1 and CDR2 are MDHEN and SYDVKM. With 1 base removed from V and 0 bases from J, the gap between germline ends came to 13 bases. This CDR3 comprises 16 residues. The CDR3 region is CASSLFPGNSSYEQYF. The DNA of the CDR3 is TGTGCCAGCAGTTTATTCCCAGGGAATAGCTCCTACGAGCAGTACTTC.

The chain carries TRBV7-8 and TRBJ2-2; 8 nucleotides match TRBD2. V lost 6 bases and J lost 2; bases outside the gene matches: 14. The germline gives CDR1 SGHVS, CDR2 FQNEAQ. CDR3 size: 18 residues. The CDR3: CASSSKTHSGVNTGELFF. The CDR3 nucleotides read TGTGCCAGCAGTTCGAAAACCCATAGCGGGGTTAACACCGGGGAGCTGTTTTTT.

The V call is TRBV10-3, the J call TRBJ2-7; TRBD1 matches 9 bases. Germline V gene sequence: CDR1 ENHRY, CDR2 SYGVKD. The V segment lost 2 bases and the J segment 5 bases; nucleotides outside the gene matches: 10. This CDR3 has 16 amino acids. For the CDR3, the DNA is TGTGCCATCAGTGAGGGGGCGGGACAGGGAAGAGACGAGCAGTACTTC. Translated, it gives CAISEGAGQGRDEQYF.

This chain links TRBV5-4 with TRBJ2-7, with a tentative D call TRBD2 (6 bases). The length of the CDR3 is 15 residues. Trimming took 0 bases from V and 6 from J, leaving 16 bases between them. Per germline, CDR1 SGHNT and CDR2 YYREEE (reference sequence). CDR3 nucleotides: TGTGCCAGCAGCTTGGATGCGGGGCCCGAGGGCGAGCAGTACTTC. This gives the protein CASSLDAGPEGEQYF. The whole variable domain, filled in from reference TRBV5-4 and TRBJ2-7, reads ETGVTQSPTHLIKTRGQQVTLRCSSQSGHNTVSWYQQALGQGPQFIFQYYREEENGRGNFPPRFSGLQFPNYSSELNVNALELDDSALYLCASSLDAGPEGEQYFGPGTRLTVT.

The CDR3 DNA reads as TGTGCCAGCGCGGGGAGGTCTGAAAAACTGTTTTTT. It yields the protein CASAGRSEKLFF. V gene TRBV19 combines with J gene TRBJ1-4; D is uncertain. The CDR3 loop spans 12 amino acids. CDR1 LNHDA and CDR2 SQIVND come from the germline V gene (reference sequence). Trimming stripped 9 bases from V and 7 bases from J, with 12 bases between.

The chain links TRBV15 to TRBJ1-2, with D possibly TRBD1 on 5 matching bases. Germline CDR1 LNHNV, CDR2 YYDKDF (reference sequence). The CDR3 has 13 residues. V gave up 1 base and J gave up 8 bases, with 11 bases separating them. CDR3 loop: CATSRGQGWGYTF. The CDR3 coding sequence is TGTGCCACCAGCAGAGGGCAGGGATGGGGCTACACCTTC.